The following is a T cell receptor (beta chain) sequence with its context. In the source study's methods: Amplification of reference gene primers was used by the study to estimate nucleated cell counts. The assay was immunoSEQ multiplex PCR, and TCRdb's table has in-frame clones only and misses some. The D gene and trimming were derived from the DNA, and the V and J assignments and clone size from that table. The sample shows about 170,000 clones, around 83% of them seen only once. Germline CDR1 KGHSH, CDR2 LQKENI. CDR3 length equals 16 residues. V lost 6 bases and J lost 2; bases outside the gene matches: 11. The data were obtained in a study of blood T cell repertoires in COVID-19.

This sequence originates from a woman of 80 years or more in a cohort sampled during active or convalescent COVID-19. Sample: peripheral blood. The chain has TRBV18 and TRBJ2-3; 7 positions agree with TRBD2. In DNA form, the CDR3 reads TGTGCCAGCTCCCTCCCTTGGGGGGGGTCCACAGATACGCAGTATTTT. Translating it yields CASSLPWGGSTDTQYF.